These 8 T cell receptor beta chains came from one sample sequenced in a study of cytomegalovirus exposure and HLA in healthy donors. This PCR relied on a set of 60 Vbeta primers and 13 Jbeta primers. Generated by immunoSEQ multiplex PCR, the TCRdb table keeps only in-frame clones and is missing some. Listed are approximately 34,000 clones; 1.5% to 2% falls within the top ten. Material for sequencing was PBMCs. The receptor source for this set is a woman aged 40-49 years in good health and CMV-seropositive.

V and J are TRBV6-5 and TRBJ2-7, with a weak D call TRBD2 (5 bases). The V gene's germline CDR1 is MNHEY and CDR2 SVGAGI. Trimming removed 0 bases from V and 3 bases from J, with 12 bases in between. This CDR3 is 15 amino acids long. The CDR3 nucleotides are TGTGCCAGCAGTTACTCTGGCTATGCGGGCTACGAGCAGTACTTC. Protein: CASSYSGYAGYEQYF.

The chain recombines TRBV5-1 with TRBJ2-7; the D gene is possibly TRBD1 (6 bases). The CDR3 runs to 15 residues. The V gene's germline CDR1 is SGHRS and CDR2 YFSETQ. Between the trimmed V and J ends, which lost 0 bases and 2 bases, there was a span of 12 bases. CDR3 sequence reads: CASSLASTGTYEQYF. The CDR3, as DNA: TGCGCCAGCAGCTTGGCTTCAACAGGGACCTACGAGCAGTACTTC.

The chain has TRBV10-3 and TRBJ2-7, with 7 bases lining up with TRBD1. The V gene's germline CDR1 is ENHRY and CDR2 SYGVKD. The CDR3 has 13 amino acids. Germline trimming cut 7 bases from V and 4 bases from J; bases unmatched to any gene: 7. The CDR3 coding sequence is TGTGCCATCAAGGGGGCTTCCGAATACGAGCAGTACTTC. Protein product: CAIKGASEYEQYF.

The chain uses TRBV2 and TRBJ2-7, with a tentative D call TRBD2 (5 bases). The germline gives CDR1 SNHLY, CDR2 FYNNEI. The CDR3 covers 14 residues. The V end lost 5 bases, the J end lost 3 bases, and 14 bases lay between the germline ends. CDR3: CASSTGGEVYEQYF. For the CDR3, the DNA is TGTGCCAGCAGTACCGGAGGAGAAGTCTACGAGCAGTACTTC.

This chain uses TRBV19 with TRBJ1-2; D not resolved. V shed 3 bases and J shed 7 bases, with 6 bases lying between them. Germline loops: CDR1 LNHDA, CDR2 SQIVND (reference sequence). The CDR3 length is 11 residues. For the CDR3, the DNA is TGTGCCAGTAGTATCGGGGTTGGCTACACCTTC. Amino acids: CASSIGVGYTF.

The rearrangement joins TRBV10-3 to TRBJ1-2, with unresolved D. V lost 10 bases and J 4 bases, leaving 10 bases between the germline ends. The CDR3 runs 11 residues. Germline-derived CDR1 and CDR2 are ENHRY and SYGVKD. CDR3 sequence (DNA): TGTGCCACCTTAAGTAGCTATGGCTACACCTTC. Residues: CATLSSYGYTF.

The chain's CDR3 is CASSRDRGETQYF. The CDR3, as DNA: TGTGCCAGCAGCCGGGACAGGGGGGAGACCCAGTACTTC. The V gene is TRBV2, the J gene TRBJ2-5; 11 bases fit TRBD1. J was trimmed by 5 bases and V by 6 bases; bases with no gene match: 2. CDR1 and CDR2 from the germline V gene are SNHLY and FYNNEI. The CDR3 is made up of 13 amino acids.

This chain joins TRBV7-9 and TRBJ1-1; D is unresolved. This CDR3 is 14 amino acids long. The V end was cut by 1 base, the J end by 6 bases, with 12 bases between. Germline-derived CDR1 and CDR2 are SEHNR and FQNEAQ (reference sequence). CDR3 region: CASSLVESSAEAFF. CDR3 nucleotide sequence: TGTGCCAGCAGCTTAGTCGAAAGTAGCGCTGAAGCTTTCTTT.